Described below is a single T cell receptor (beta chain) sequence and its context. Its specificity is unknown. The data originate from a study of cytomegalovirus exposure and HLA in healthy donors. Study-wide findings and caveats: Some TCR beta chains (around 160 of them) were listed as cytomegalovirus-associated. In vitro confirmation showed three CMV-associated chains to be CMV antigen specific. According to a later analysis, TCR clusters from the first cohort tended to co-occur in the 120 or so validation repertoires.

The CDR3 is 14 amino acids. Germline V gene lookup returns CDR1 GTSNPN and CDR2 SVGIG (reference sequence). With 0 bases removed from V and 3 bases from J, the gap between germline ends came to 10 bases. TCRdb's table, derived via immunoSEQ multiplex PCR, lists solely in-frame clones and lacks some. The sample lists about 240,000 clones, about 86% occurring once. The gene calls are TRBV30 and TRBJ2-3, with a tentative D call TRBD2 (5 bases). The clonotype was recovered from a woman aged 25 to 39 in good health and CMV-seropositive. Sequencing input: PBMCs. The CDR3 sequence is CAWSVPSGTDTQYF. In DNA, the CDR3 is TGTGCCTGGAGTGTACCGAGCGGAACAGATACGCAGTATTTT.